The clone carrying this T cell receptor (beta chain) was detected once. Authors' data handling: It was from reference gene primer amplification that nucleated cell counts were estimated. Method: immunoSEQ multiplex PCR; TCRdb's copy keeps in-frame clones and lacks some. That table supplies the V and J calls and clone size; D and trimming were determined from the DNA. The sample has around 130,000 clones; approximately 80% are singletons. Germline-derived CDR1 and CDR2 are LGHNA and YNFKEQ. V was pared by 1 base and J by 1 base, with 4 bases between. The CDR3 extends over 13 amino acids. This entry comes from a study of blood T cell repertoires in COVID-19. Study-wide context: The analysed material was cDNA or gDNA that came from T cells, B-cell-depleted T cells, or PBMCs.

The sample comprised peripheral blood. The gene calls are TRBV4-2 and TRBJ1-1, with unresolved D. The origin of this receptor is a woman aged 55-69 years with acute or convalescent COVID-19. DNA of the CDR3: TGTGCCAGCAGCCAAGCCGGGAACACTGAAGCTTTCTTT. Translating gives CASSQAGNTEAFF.